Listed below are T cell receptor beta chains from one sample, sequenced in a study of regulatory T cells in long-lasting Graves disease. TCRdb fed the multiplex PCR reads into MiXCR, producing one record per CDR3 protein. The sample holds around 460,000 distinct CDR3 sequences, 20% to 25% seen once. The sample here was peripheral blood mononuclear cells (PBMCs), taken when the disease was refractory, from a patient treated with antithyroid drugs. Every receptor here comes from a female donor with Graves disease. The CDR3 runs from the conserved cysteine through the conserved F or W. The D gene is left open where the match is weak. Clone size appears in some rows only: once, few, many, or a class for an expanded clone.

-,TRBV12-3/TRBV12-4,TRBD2,CASRLADYNEQFF
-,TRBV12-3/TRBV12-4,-,CASSLAGTVSYGYTF
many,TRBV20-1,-,CSARNLNTGELFF
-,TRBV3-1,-,CASSQPRGHVKETQHF
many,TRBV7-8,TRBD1,CASSARTGWGFNTEAFF
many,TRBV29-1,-,CSVDIGVLRDQYF
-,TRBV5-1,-,CASSPRDWGGQNIQYF
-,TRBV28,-,CASSLIGDRTDTQYF
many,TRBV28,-,CASSLSAPRGYGYTF
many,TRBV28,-,CASSFPLRGWSATNEKLFF
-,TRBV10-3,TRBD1,CATVEGAGAYEQYF
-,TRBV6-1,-,CATHDTYNEQFF
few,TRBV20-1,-,CSAREASVYEQYF
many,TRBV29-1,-,CSVVFWGGDTQETQYF
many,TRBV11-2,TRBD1,CASSYGTGFEQYF
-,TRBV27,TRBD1,CASRNLGQGETEAFF
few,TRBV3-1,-,CASSLGSLGYEQYF
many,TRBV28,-,CASIMGGGNLEAQYF
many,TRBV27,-,CASSRGGWETQYF
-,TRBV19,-,CASSITSGIEAFF
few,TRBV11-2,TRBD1,CASSFSGGAEAFF
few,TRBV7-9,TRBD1,CASRSGQATTEAFF
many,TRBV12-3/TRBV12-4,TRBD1,CASSYRGLEAFF
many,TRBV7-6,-,CASSPRRAGVSYEQYF
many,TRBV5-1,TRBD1,CASSGNRGLGANVLTF
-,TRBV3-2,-,CASSQRVCTSGSMMQYF
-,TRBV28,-,CASSQRRQRTDTQYF
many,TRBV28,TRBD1,CASSPAGTESSYEQYF
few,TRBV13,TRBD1,CASSRSDRGVGNTIYF
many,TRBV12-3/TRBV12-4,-,CASREAGGSTGELFF
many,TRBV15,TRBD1,CATSRATGLYEQYF
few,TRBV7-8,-,CASSLERVPNQPQHF
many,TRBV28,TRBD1,CASSPETGGAANTGELFF
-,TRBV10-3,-,CAISGRDSYEQYF
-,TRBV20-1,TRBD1,CSARGGGSQPQHF
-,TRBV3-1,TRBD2,CASSPRDTGLAGGVQFF
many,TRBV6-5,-,CASSYPGHRGEQYF
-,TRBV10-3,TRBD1,CAISESQGINSPLHF
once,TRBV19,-,CASSTDSQPQHF
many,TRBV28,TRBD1,CASSSLSRTGKKGYEQYF
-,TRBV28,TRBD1,CASSSRYRGRGPRELFF
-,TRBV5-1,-,CASSLAGITGPARETQYF
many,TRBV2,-,CASSEREGAGVGTEAFF
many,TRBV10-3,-,CAISDMGRTSEQYF
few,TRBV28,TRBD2,CASSPGWASGGYEQYF
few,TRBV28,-,CASSPPRTDTQYF
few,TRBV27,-,CASSLSQGSSGELFF
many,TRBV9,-,CASSVSSGLSYEQYF
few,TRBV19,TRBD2,CASSILAGAGTAGELFF
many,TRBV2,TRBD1,CASSPTGGITGANVLTF